This record covers a single TCR beta chain. The antigen is unknown. The data belong to a study of pediatric ulcerative colitis. No immunosuppressive drugs were given to ulcerative colitis patients before diagnostic colonoscopy. Findings of the study overall: Ulcerative colitis patients shared more blood-rectal clones than controls. A couple of patients' blood samples yielded substantially fewer templates. Total lymphocyte DNA, not sorted subsets, was the template.

The CDR3 runs 16 residues. Unmatched junction bases numbered 5, after V lost 4 bases and J lost 2 bases. The germline gives CDR1 LGHNA, CDR2 YNFKEQ. This table comes from immunoSEQ multiplex PCR, and its TCRdb copy is limited to in-frame clones, with some not included. The sample lists around 65,000 clones; 77% were seen once. The specimen was blood. The receptor's source is a boy younger than 18 with moderate ulcerative colitis. This chain links TRBV4-2 with TRBJ2-7; 13 bases line up with TRBD2. CDR3 nucleotide sequence: TGTGCCAGCAGCCGCGAGGGACTAGCGGGACCCTACGAGCAGTACTTC. Encoded protein: CASSREGLAGPYEQYF.